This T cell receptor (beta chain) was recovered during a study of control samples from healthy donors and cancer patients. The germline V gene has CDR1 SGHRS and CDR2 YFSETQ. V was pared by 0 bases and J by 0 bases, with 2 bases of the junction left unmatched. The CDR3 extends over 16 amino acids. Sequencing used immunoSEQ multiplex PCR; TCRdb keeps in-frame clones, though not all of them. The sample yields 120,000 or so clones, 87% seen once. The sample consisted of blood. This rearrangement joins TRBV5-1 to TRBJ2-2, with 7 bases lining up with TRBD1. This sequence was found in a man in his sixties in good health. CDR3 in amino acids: CASSLEGQSNTGELFF. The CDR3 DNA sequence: TGCGCCAGCAGCTTGGAGGGACAGTCGAACACCGGGGAGCTGTTTTTT.